The table lists the clone carrying this TCR beta chain with a few counts. Antigen unknown. TCRbeta library preparation incorporated unique molecular identifiers. MiXCR, run by TCRdb on the PCR reads, gives a single entry per CDR3 protein. The data show 500,000 to 750,000 distinct CDR3 sequences, 10% to 15% seen once. The data derive from a study of T-cell reconstitution after alpha-beta-depleted transplantation in children. Notes on the study in general: T cells produced anew were the main source of T-cell counts and diversity one year after transplant. TCRbeta diversity was high at day 60 in some patients (a result of surviving recipient T cells and thymic progenitors). There were reportedly several hundred expanded graft clones from which alpha-beta T cells came about two months after transplant.

The receptor was isolated from a male patient younger than 18 who had a stem cell transplant for acute myeloid leukemia, so the T cells may come from the graft donor. Sample: PBMCs, mostly from graft donor cells, taken 360 days after TCRalphabeta/CD19-depleted stem cell transplant.

The CDR3 spells CSVEHVGTRIQYF. In nucleotides, the CDR3 is TGCAGCGTTGAGCATGTTGGGACACGGATTCAGTACTTC. The chain has TRBV29-1 and TRBJ2-5, with D tentatively TRBD1 (6 bases). The germline V and J ends were trimmed by 3 bases and 11 bases, with 19 bases remaining between them. The CDR3 has 13 amino acids. Germline values: CDR1 SQVTM, CDR2 ANQGSEA.